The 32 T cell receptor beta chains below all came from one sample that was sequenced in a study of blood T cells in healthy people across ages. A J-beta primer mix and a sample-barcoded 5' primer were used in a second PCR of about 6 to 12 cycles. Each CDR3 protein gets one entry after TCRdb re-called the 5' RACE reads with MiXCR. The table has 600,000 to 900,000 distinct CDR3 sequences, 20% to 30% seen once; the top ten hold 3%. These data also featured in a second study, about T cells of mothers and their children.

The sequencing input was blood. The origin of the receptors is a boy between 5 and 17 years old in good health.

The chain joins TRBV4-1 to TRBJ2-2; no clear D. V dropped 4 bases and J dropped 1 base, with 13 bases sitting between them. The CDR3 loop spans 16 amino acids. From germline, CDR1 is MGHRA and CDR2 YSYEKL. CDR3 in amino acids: CASSRWGGLNTGELFF. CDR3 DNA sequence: TGCGCCAGCAGCCGCTGGGGTGGGTTGAACACCGGGGAGCTGTTTTTT.

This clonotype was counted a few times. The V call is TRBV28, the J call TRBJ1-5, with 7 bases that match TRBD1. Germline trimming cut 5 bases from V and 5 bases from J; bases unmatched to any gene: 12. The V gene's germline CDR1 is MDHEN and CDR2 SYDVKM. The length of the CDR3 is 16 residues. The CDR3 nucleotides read TGTGCCAGCAGTCCGGCCGACAGGGAAACCCATCAGCCCCAGCATTTT. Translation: CASSPADRETHQPQHF.

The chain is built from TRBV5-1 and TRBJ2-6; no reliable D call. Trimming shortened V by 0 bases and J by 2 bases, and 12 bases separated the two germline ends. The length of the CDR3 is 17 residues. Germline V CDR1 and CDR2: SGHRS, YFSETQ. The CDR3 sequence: CASSLVYQITGANVLTF. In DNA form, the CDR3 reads TGCGCCAGCAGCTTGGTGTATCAAATTACTGGGGCCAACGTCCTGACTTTC.

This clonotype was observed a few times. The CDR3 is CASSYSDRGDNQPQHF. Here the CDR3 DNA reads TGTGCCAGCAGTTACTCTGACAGGGGCGATAATCAGCCCCAGCATTTT. The chain joins TRBV6-6 to TRBJ1-5, with 8 nucleotides matching TRBD1. Germline V gives CDR1 MNHNY, CDR2 SVGAGI (reference sequence). This CDR3 contains 16 residues. V gave up 0 bases and J gave up 4 bases; unmatched junction bases: 5.

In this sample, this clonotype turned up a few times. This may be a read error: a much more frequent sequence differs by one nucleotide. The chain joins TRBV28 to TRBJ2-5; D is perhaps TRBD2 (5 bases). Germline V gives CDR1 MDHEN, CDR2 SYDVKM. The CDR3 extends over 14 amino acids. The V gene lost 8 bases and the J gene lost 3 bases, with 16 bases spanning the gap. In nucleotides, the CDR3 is TGTGCCAGCGGCATTACGGGATCCGAAGAGACCCAGTACTTC. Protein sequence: CASGITGSEETQYF.

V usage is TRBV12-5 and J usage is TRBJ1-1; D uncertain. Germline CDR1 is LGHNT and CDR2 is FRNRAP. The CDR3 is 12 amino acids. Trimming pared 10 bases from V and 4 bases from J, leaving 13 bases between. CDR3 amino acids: CATTLGVTEAFF. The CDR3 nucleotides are TGTGCTACAACCCTTGGTGTCACTGAAGCTTTCTTT.

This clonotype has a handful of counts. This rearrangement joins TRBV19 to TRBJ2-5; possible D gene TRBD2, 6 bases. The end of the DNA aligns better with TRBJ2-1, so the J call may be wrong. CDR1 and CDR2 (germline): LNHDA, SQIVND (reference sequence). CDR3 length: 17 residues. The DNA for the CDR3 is TGTGCCAGTAGCCTATCGGGTGGGGAGGCAGGGCGCTATGAGCAGTTCTTC. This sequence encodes CASSLSGGEAGRYEQFF.

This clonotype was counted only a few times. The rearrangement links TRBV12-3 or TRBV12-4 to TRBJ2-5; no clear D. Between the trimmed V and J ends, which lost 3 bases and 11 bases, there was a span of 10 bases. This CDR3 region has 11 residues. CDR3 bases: TGTGCCAGCAGTTTCTTGGATGGGCAGTACTTC. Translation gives CASSFLDGQYF.

In nucleotides, the CDR3 is TGTGCCAGCAGCCCGGACAGGGTTCGGACCTATGGCTACACCTTC. It specifies CASSPDRVRTYGYTF. The V and J genes are TRBV7-9 and TRBJ1-2, with TRBD1 identical over 8 bases. V lost 5 bases and J lost 4; bases outside the gene matches: 9. The CDR3 extends over 15 amino acids. CDR1 and CDR2 from the germline V gene are SEHNR and FQNEAQ (reference sequence).

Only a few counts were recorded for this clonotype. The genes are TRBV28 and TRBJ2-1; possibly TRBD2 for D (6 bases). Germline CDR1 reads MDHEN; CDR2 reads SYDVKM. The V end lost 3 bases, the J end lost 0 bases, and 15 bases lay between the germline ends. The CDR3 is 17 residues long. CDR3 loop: CASSFWGLQSSYNEQFF. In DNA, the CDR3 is TGTGCCAGCAGTTTTTGGGGACTCCAGAGCTCCTACAATGAGCAGTTCTTC.

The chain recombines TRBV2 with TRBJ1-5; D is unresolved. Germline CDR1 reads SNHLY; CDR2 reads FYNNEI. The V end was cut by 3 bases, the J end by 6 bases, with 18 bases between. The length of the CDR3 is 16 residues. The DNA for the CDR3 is TGTGCCAGCAGTGAGGAGGTAGGGATTGCCCGTCAGCCCCAGCATTTT. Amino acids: CASSEEVGIARQPQHF. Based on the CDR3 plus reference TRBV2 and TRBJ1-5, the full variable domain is EPEVTQTPSHQVTQMGQEVILRCVPISNHLYFYWYRQILGQKVEFLVSFYNNEISEKSEIFDDQFSVERPDGSNFTLKIRSTKLEDSAMYFCASSEEVGIARQPQHFGDGTRLSIL.

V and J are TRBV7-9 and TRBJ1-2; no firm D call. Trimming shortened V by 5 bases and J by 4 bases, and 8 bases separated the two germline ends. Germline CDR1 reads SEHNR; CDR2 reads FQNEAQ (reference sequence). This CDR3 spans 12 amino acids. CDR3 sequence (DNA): TGTGCCAGCAGCCCCCAATCCTATGGCTACACCTTC. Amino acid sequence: CASSPQSYGYTF.

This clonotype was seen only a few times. For the CDR3, the DNA is TGCGCCAGCAGCTCTTATTCCGGAGGGACAGAGCACAATGAAAAACTGTTTTTT. Protein: CASSSYSGGTEHNEKLFF. V and J are TRBV5-1 and TRBJ1-4, with 7 bases matching TRBD1. CDR1 SGHRS and CDR2 YFSETQ come from the germline V gene. The V gene end was trimmed by 3 bases and the J gene end by 5 bases; junction bases not matched to a gene: 16. The CDR3 contains 18 residues.

CDR3 region: CASSVSQDLNTGELFF. The CDR3 DNA reads as TGTGCCAGCAGCGTAAGCCAGGATCTTAACACCGGGGAGCTGTTTTTT. The V and J genes are TRBV9 and TRBJ2-2; D not resolved. The V end was cut by 1 base, the J end by 2 bases, with 12 bases between. The CDR3 consists of 16 residues. Germline V gives CDR1 SGDLS, CDR2 YYNGEE.

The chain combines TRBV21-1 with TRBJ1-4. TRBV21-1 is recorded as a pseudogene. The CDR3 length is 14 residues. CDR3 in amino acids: CARPEIATNEKLFF. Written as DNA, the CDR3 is TGTGCCAGGCCGGAAATTGCAACTAATGAAAAACTGTTTTTT.

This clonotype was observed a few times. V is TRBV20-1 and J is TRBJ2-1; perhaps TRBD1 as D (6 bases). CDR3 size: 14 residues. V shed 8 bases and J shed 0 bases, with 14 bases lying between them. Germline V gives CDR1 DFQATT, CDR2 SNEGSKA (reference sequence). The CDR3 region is CSSRGDYSYNEQFF. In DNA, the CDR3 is TGCAGTTCCAGGGGTGACTACTCCTACAATGAGCAGTTCTTC.

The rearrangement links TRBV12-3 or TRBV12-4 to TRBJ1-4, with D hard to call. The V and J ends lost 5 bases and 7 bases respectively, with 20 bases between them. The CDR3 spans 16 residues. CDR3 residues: CASSLRTANPTEKLFF. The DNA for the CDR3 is TGTGCCAGCAGTCTTCGGACGGCTAACCCTACTGAAAAACTGTTTTTT.

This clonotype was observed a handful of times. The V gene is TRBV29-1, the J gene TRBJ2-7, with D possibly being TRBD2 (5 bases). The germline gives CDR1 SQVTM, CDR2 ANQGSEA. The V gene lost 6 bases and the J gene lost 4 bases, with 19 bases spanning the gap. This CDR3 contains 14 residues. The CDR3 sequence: CSVQDLGISYEQYF. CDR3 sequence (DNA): TGCAGCGTACAAGATCTCGGGATATCTTACGAGCAGTACTTC.

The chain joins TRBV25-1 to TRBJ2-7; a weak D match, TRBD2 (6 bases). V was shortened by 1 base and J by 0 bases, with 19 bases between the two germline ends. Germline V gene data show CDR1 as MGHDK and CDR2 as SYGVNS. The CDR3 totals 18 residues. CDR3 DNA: TGTGCCAGCAGTGAATTTGAGGAGGAGGGAGTCTACTCCTACGAGCAGTACTTC. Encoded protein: CASSEFEEEGVYSYEQYF.

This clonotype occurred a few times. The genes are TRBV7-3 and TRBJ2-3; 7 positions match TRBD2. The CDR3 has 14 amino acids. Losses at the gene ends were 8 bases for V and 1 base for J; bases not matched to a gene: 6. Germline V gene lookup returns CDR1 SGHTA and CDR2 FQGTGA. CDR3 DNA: TGTGCCAGCGGGAGGGGATCGGGCACAGATACGCAGTATTTT. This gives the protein CASGRGSGTDTQYF.

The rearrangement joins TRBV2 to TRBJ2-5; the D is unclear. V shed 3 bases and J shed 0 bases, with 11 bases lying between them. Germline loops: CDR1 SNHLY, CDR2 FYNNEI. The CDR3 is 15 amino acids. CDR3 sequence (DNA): TGTGCCAGCAGTGACGCAGGCACACACCAAGAGACCCAGTACTTC. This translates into CASSDAGTHQETQYF.

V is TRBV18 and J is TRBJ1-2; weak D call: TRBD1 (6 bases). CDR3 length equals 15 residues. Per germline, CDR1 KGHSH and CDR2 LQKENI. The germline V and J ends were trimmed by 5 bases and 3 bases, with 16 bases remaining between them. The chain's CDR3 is CASSSRQEVDYGYTF. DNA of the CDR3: TGTGCCAGCTCATCTCGACAGGAGGTGGACTATGGCTACACCTTC. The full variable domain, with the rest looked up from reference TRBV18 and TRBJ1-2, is NAGVMQNPRHLVRRRGQEARLRCSPMKGHSHVYWYRQLPEEGLKFMVYLQKENIIDESGMPKERFSAEFPKEGPSILRIQQVVRGDSAAYFCASSSRQEVDYGYTFGSGTRLTVV.

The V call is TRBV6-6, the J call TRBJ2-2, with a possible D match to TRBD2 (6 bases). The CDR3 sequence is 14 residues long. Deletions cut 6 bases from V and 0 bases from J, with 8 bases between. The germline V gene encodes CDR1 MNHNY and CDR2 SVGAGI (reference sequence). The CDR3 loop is CASRTGANTGELFF. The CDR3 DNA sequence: TGTGCCAGCAGAACGGGGGCGAACACCGGGGAGCTGTTTTTT.

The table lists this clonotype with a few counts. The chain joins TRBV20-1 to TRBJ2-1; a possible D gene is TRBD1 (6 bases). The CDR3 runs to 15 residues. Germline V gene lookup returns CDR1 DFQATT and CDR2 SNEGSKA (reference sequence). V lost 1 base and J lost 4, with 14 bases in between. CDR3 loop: CSARVPMDSYNEQFF. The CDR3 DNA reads TGCAGTGCTAGAGTTCCTATGGACAGTTACAATGAGCAGTTCTTC.

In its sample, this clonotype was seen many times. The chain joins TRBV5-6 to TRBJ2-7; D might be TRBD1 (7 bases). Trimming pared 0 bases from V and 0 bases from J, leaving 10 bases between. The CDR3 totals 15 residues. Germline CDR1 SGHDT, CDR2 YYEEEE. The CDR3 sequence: CASSLGQGGSYEQYF. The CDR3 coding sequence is TGTGCCAGCAGCTTGGGACAGGGAGGCTCCTACGAGCAGTACTTC.

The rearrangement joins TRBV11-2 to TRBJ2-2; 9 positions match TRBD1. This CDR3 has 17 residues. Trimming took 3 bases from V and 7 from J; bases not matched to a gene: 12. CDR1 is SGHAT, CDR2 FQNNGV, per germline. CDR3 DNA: TGTGCCAGCAGCTTCACAGGGGGCCTTCACGGAAGCGGGGAGCTGTTTTTT. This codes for CASSFTGGLHGSGELFF.

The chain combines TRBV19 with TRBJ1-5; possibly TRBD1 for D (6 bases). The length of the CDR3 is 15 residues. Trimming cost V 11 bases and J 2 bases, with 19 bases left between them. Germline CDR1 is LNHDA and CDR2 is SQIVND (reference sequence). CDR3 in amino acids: CASGRGRGGNQPQHF. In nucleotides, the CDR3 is TGTGCCTCAGGGAGGGGGAGGGGTGGCAATCAGCCCCAGCATTTT.

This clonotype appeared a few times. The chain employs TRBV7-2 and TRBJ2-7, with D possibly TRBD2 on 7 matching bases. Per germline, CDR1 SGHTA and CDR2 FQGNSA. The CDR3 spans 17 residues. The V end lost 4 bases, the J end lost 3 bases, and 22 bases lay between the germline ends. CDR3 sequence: CASSSPLGGGANYEQYF. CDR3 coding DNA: TGTGCCAGCAGCTCTCCCCTTGGAGGGGGGGCAAACTACGAGCAGTACTTC.

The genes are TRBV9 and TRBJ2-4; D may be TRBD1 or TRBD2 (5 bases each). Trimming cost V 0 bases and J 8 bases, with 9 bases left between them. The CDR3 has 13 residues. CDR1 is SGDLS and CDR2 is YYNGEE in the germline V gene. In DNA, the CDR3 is TGTGCCAGCAGCGTAGGAGGGGTGGACATTCAGTACTTC. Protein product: CASSVGGVDIQYF.

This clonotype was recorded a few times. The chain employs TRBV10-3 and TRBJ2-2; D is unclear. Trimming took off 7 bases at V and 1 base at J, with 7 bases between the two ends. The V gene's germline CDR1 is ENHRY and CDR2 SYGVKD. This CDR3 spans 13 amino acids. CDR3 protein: CAINKGNTGELFF. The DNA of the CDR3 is TGTGCCATCAACAAGGGGAACACCGGGGAGCTGTTTTTT.

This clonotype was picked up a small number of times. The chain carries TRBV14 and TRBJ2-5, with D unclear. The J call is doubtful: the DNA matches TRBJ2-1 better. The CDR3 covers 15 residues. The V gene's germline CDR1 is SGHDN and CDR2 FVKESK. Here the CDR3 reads CASSQGATGADEQFF. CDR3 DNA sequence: TGTGCCAGCAGCCAAGGGGCAACCGGCGCGGATGAGCAGTTCTTC.

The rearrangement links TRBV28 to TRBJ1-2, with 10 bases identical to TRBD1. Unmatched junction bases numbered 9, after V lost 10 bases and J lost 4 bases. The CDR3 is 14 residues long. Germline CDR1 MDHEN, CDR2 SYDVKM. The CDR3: CATSGDRGSYGYTF. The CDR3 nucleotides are TGTGCCACCTCCGGGGACAGGGGAAGCTATGGCTACACCTTC.